Shown below are 14 T cell receptor beta chains from a single sample sequenced in a study of blood T cells in healthy people across ages. The second PCR ran about 6 to 11 cycles with a sample-barcoded 5' primer and J-beta primers. In TCRdb, the 5' RACE reads were re-called with MiXCR into one record per CDR3 protein. The sample includes about 1.5 million distinct CDR3 sequences, approximately 43% of them seen just once. Sequenced: blood. These receptors were taken from a woman aged 18-29 years in good health.

There are many counts of this clonotype. The rearrangement joins TRBV6-1 to TRBJ2-1, with a weak D call TRBD1 (5 bases). Germline assignment: CDR1 MNHNS and CDR2 SASEGT. Trimming took off 5 bases at V and 8 bases at J, with 16 bases between the two ends. There are 14 residues in the CDR3. The CDR3 region is CASSIQTAYHEQFF. Here the CDR3 DNA reads TGTGCCAGCAGTATACAGACAGCGTACCATGAGCAGTTCTTC.

V gene TRBV12-5 combines with J gene TRBJ2-3, with D uncertain. Germline CDR1 LGHNT, CDR2 FRNRAP. CDR3 length: 13 amino acids. Between the trimmed V and J ends, which lost 5 bases and 5 bases, there was a span of 11 bases. This CDR3 is CASGQPNQDTQYF. CDR3 bases: TGTGCTAGTGGTCAACCCAACCAAGATACGCAGTATTTT. Filled out from reference TRBV12-5 and TRBJ2-3, the complete variable domain reads DARVTQTPRHKVTEMGQEVTMRCQPILGHNTVFWYRQTMMQGLELLAYFRNRAPLDDSGMPKDRFSAEMPDATLATLKIQPSEPRDSAVYFCASGQPNQDTQYFGPGTRLTVL.

The chain recombines TRBV30 with TRBJ1-1, with D unclear. The ends were cut back, 2 bases at V and 6 bases at J, with 13 bases in the middle. CDR1 is GTSNPN and CDR2 is SVGIG in the germline V gene (reference sequence). The CDR3 spans 13 residues. This chain's CDR3 is CAWSPGGPPEAFF. Written as DNA, the CDR3 is TGTGCCTGGAGTCCGGGCGGGCCTCCTGAAGCTTTCTTT.

The V gene is TRBV4-2, the J gene TRBJ2-1; TRBD2 matches at 7 bases. From germline, CDR1 is LGHNA and CDR2 YNFKEQ. The CDR3 has 16 residues. The ends lost 0 bases at V and 7 bases at J; junction bases unmatched: 9. The CDR3 protein is CASSQDPGGRSNEQFF. Here the CDR3 DNA reads TGTGCCAGCAGCCAAGATCCAGGCGGGAGATCTAATGAGCAGTTCTTC.

The rearrangement links TRBV28 to TRBJ1-2; D is possibly TRBD1 (6 bases). V lost 10 bases to trimming and J lost 2 bases, with 8 bases between them. This CDR3 spans 11 amino acids. Germline V gene sequence: CDR1 MDHEN, CDR2 SYDVKM. The CDR3 DNA is TGTGCCACCACAGGGAACTATGGCTACACCTTC. Translating it yields CATTGNYGYTF.

The genes are TRBV21-1 and TRBJ2-3; the table's D gene call, TRBD1, was not cross checked with the DNA. TRBV21-1 is noted as a pseudogene. This CDR3 comprises 17 residues. The CDR3 loop reads CASSTRRRGRLTDTQYF. The CDR3 DNA reads TGTGCCAGCAGCACCCGGAGAAGGGGGCGTTTGACAGATACGCAGTATTTT.

The rearrangement links TRBV20-1 to TRBJ2-1; D is possibly TRBD1 or TRBD2 (5 bases each). The CDR3 loop spans 14 amino acids. V lost 1 base and J 5 bases, leaving 12 bases between the germline ends. CDR1 is DFQATT and CDR2 is SNEGSKA in the germline V gene (reference sequence). The CDR3 nucleotides read TGCAGTGCTAGAGGAGGGGACGTTAACAATGAGCAGTTCTTC. Residues: CSARGGDVNNEQFF.

This chain connects TRBV12-3 or TRBV12-4 to TRBJ1-4; 7 bases are shared with TRBD1. CDR3 length equals 17 residues. V shed 6 bases and J 8 bases; nucleotides not matched to a gene: 18. The CDR3 DNA follows: TGTGCCAGCAGCCCTGTGAATCAGGGGGTGTTTGGGGAAAAACTGTTTTTT. Amino acids: CASSPVNQGVFGEKLFF.

The gene calls are TRBV7-8 and TRBJ2-7; either TRBD1 or TRBD2 may supply D (5 bases each). Per germline, CDR1 SGHVS and CDR2 FQNEAQ. The CDR3 consists of 16 residues. Trimming removed 5 bases at V and 1 base at J, with 18 bases between. The CDR3: CASSNTPGPGSYEQYF. As DNA, the CDR3 is TGTGCCAGCAGCAATACCCCGGGGCCAGGGTCCTACGAGCAGTACTTC.

With regard to this clonotype: A much larger clone lies a single base off, so this may be a read error. The chain joins TRBV6-2 or TRBV6-3 to TRBJ2-1; D ambiguous. The germline gives CDR1 MNHEY, CDR2 SVGEGT. V was pared by 5 bases and J by 13 bases, with 12 bases between. This CDR3 has 11 residues. The CDR3 spells CASSTLETQFF. CDR3 DNA: TGTGCCAGCAGTACTTTGGAGACCCAGTTCTTC.

The chain couples TRBV29-1 to TRBJ2-5; TRBD2 might be the D (7 bases). This CDR3 region has 13 residues. V shed 6 bases and J shed 4 bases, with 15 bases lying between them. Germline V gene data show CDR1 as SQVTM and CDR2 as ANQGSEA. CDR3 protein: CSVGGGDRETQYF. The DNA of the CDR3 is TGCAGCGTGGGAGGGGGTGATAGAGAGACCCAGTACTTC.

V is TRBV4-2 and J is TRBJ1-2; D perhaps matches TRBD1 (5 bases). The V gene lost 4 bases and the J gene lost 5 bases, with 20 bases spanning the gap. CDR1 and CDR2 (germline): LGHNA, YNFKEQ. This CDR3 contains 16 residues. In nucleotides, the CDR3 is TGTGCCAGCAGCCTCATTGGGGGGATGGGAAATTATGGCTACACCTTC. This encodes CASSLIGGMGNYGYTF.

This clonotype came up a few times. V and J are TRBV20-1 and TRBJ2-5, with D perhaps matching TRBD2 (5 bases). Between the trimmed V and J ends, which lost 6 bases and 2 bases, there was a span of 16 bases. Germline-derived CDR1 and CDR2 are DFQATT and SNEGSKA (reference sequence). This CDR3 contains 14 residues. The CDR3 DNA reads as TGCAGTGCCTTGAATCGGGCGGGTCAAGAGACCCAGTACTTC. This encodes CSALNRAGQETQYF.

CDR3 amino acids: CASSFSRDMNTEAFF. CDR3 bases: TGCGCCAGCAGTTTTTCCAGGGACATGAACACTGAAGCTTTCTTT. The chain joins TRBV4-1 to TRBJ1-1; maybe TRBD1 (6 bases). The V end lost 6 bases, the J end lost 0 bases, and 14 bases lay between the germline ends. The CDR3 loop spans 15 amino acids. Germline V CDR1 and CDR2: MGHRA, YSYEKL.